A single sample gave rise to the 26 T cell receptor beta chains below, sequenced in a study of beta chain features in type 1 diabetes. Expressed TCRB transcripts got sequenced, as all isolated RNA was reverse transcribed. Clones were read by immunoSEQ multiplex PCR, and TCRdb kept only the in-frame ones, dropping some. The sample records 300,000 to 450,000 clones, 8.5% to 10% being singletons. Findings and caveats of the study: Moderate but significant shortening of TCRB CDR3s was recorded in all four CD4+ subsets from Type 1 diabetes patients.

What these receptors recognize is not known. Material for sequencing was central memory CD4+ T cells from blood. The receptors come from a man aged 25-45 years with type 1 diabetes.

This clone was observed many times. The chain employs TRBV11-2 and TRBJ2-1; 10 nucleotides line up with TRBD2. Germline values: CDR1 SGHAT, CDR2 FQNNGV. The length of the CDR3 is 16 residues. Unmatched junction bases numbered 8, after V lost 4 bases and J lost 5 bases. As DNA, the CDR3 is TGTGCCAGCAGCTCCTTAAGCGGGAGGGCCAACAATGAGCAGTTCTTC. This translates into CASSSLSGRANNEQFF.

Remarks on this clone: Other DNA sequences within the sample encode an identical CDR3. The rearrangement joins TRBV5-4 to TRBJ2-1, with TRBD2 matching 7 bases. CDR1 and CDR2 from the germline V gene are SGHNT and YYREEE (reference sequence). V lost 3 bases, J lost 0 bases, and 3 bases stayed unmatched. The CDR3 is 15 residues long. CDR3 nucleotides: TGTGCCAGCAGCTATCGCGGGGGCTCCTACAATGAGCAGTTCTTC. Translating it yields CASSYRGGSYNEQFF.

This clone was counted between two and nine times. The gene calls are TRBV18 and TRBJ1-5; no reliable D call. Germline V gene lookup returns CDR1 KGHSH and CDR2 LQKENI. Trimming left V 3 bases short and J 5 bases short, with 8 bases between. There are 13 residues in the CDR3. CDR3 sequence (DNA): TGTGCCAGCTCACCGTCTAGGGATCAGCCCCAGCATTTT. Its translation is CASSPSRDQPQHF.

There are a few counts of this clone. This chain uses TRBV2 with TRBJ1-5; no clear D. The germline V and J ends were trimmed by 5 bases and 0 bases, with 14 bases remaining between them. This CDR3 contains 16 residues. Germline CDR1 SNHLY, CDR2 FYNNEI. The CDR3 loop is CASSLRLFDSNQPQHF. The CDR3 DNA follows: TGTGCCAGCAGTCTCAGGCTTTTTGATAGCAATCAGCCCCAGCATTTT.

J is TRBJ2-1 and V is TRBV7-3; TRBD2 matches 7 bases. CDR1 and CDR2 from the germline V gene are SGHTA and FQGTGA. J lost 5 bases, V lost 2 bases, and 6 bases had no gene match. The CDR3 length is 15 residues. The CDR3 DNA sequence: TGTGCCAGCAGCTTAGCACGGGACTACAACAATGAGCAGTTCTTC. Translation gives CASSLARDYNNEQFF.

This clone has at least ten counts. The CDR3 DNA reads as TGTGCCACCAGCAGAGATAACAGGGCCGGTAATGAAAAACTGTTTTTT. Protein product: CATSRDNRAGNEKLFF. This chain uses TRBV15 with TRBJ1-4; tentatively, D is TRBD1 (6 bases). Germline lookup yields CDR1 LNHNV and CDR2 YYDKDF (reference sequence). V was trimmed by 0 bases and J by 4 bases, leaving 12 bases between them. The CDR3 consists of 16 residues.

This clone was counted only a few times. The V and J genes are TRBV7-9 and TRBJ1-5; D remains unclear. There are 14 residues in the CDR3. V lost 1 base and J lost 0, with 4 bases in between. Germline V CDR1 and CDR2: SEHNR, FQNEAQ (reference sequence). In DNA, the CDR3 is TGTGCCAGCAGCTTAGTCGCTAGCAATCAGCCCCAGCATTTT. Amino acid sequence: CASSLVASNQPQHF.

The V gene is TRBV5-1, the J gene TRBJ2-7, with 9 nucleotides matching TRBD1. The germline gives CDR1 SGHRS, CDR2 YFSETQ. Losses at the gene ends were 5 bases for V and 1 base for J; bases not matched to a gene: 7. CDR3 length equals 15 residues. This CDR3 reads CASRRSGTGSYEQYF. The CDR3 DNA sequence: TGCGCCAGCAGGAGATCCGGGACAGGGTCCTACGAGCAGTACTTC.

A note on this clone: At one boundary the junction diverges from the germline segment, which might be a read error. In the same sample, other DNA sequences code for this CDR3. This rearrangement joins TRBV7-7 to TRBJ2-2, with D hard to call. The CDR3 has 16 residues. CDR1 is SSHAT and CDR2 is FNYEAQ in the germline V gene (reference sequence). As DNA, the CDR3 is TGTGCTAGCAGCTTAGCTCCAGCCCCGAACACCGGGGAGCTGTTTTTT. Protein product: CASSLAPAPNTGELFF.

This clone was observed a handful of times. J is TRBJ2-1 and V is TRBV2; D is unclear. The V end lost 1 base, the J end lost 2 bases, and 9 bases lay between the germline ends. The CDR3 runs to 15 residues. Germline V gives CDR1 SNHLY, CDR2 FYNNEI. The CDR3, as DNA: TGTGCCAGCAGTGAAGGAGCCCAGCCCTACAATGAGCAGTTCTTC. It translates to CASSEGAQPYNEQFF.

This sequence joins TRBV7-8 and TRBJ2-2, with 7 bases that match TRBD1. CDR3 length equals 13 residues. Per the germline V gene, CDR1 is SGHVS and CDR2 is FQNEAQ. J was trimmed by 6 bases and V by 3 bases; bases with no gene match: 1. CDR3 loop: CASSFGTAGELFF. In DNA form, the CDR3 reads TGTGCCAGCAGCTTTGGGACAGCCGGGGAGCTGTTTTTT.

As for this clone: Additional DNA sequences in this sample encode the identical CDR3. The chain couples TRBV28 to TRBJ2-7; possible D gene TRBD1, 5 bases. The ends were cut back, 4 bases at V and 6 bases at J, with 13 bases in the middle. CDR1 MDHEN and CDR2 SYDVKM come from the germline V gene. The CDR3 has 13 amino acids. The CDR3: CASSWLRDSEQYF. The DNA of the CDR3 is TGTGCCAGCAGTTGGCTGAGAGACAGCGAGCAGTACTTC.

There are a few counts of this clone. V gene TRBV9 combines with J gene TRBJ2-1; TRBD2 might be the D (6 bases). V was clipped by 0 bases and J by 2 bases, with 9 bases between them. Germline CDR1 reads SGDLS; CDR2 reads YYNGEE. The CDR3 has 15 residues. The CDR3 nucleotides read TGTGCCAGCAGCGTAGATGTAGCGGCCTACAATGAGCAGTTCTTC. Protein product: CASSVDVAAYNEQFF.

This clone was observed a few times. The chain recombines TRBV6-1 with TRBJ2-2, with no clear D. V shed 9 bases and J shed 3 bases, with 11 bases lying between them. Germline loops: CDR1 MNHNS, CDR2 SASEGT. There are 13 residues in the CDR3. The CDR3 is CARLDGDTGELFF. The DNA for the CDR3 is TGTGCCAGGTTGGACGGAGACACCGGGGAGCTGTTTTTT.

The rearrangement uses TRBV6-1 and TRBJ2-7; 12 positions match TRBD1. Trimming at V came to 6 bases and at J to 7 bases, leaving 7 bases not matched to a gene. Per the germline V gene, CDR1 is MNHNS and CDR2 is SASEGT. This CDR3 has 14 residues. The CDR3 region is CASSLGQGAVEQYF. For the CDR3, the DNA is TGTGCCAGCAGCCTGGGACAGGGGGCTGTGGAGCAGTACTTC.

This clone was detected many times. V is TRBV14 and J is TRBJ2-1, with 8 bases fitting TRBD2. V was clipped by 3 bases and J by 10 bases; unmatched bases: 5. This CDR3 has 13 residues. CDR1 is SGHDN, CDR2 FVKESK, per germline. CDR3 region: CASSQIQREEQFF. Here the CDR3 DNA reads TGTGCCAGCAGCCAGATTCAGCGGGAGGAGCAGTTCTTC.

As concerns this clone: One junction end disagrees with the germline gene, perhaps due to a read error. The rearrangement uses TRBV6-1 and TRBJ2-1, with D unclear. This CDR3 comprises 14 residues. Germline CDR1 is MNHNS and CDR2 is SASEGT. The CDR3, as DNA: TGTGCCAGCAATGAATATAGCTCCTACAATGAGCAGTTCTTC. This translates into CASNEYSSYNEQFF.

The chain uses TRBV20-1 and TRBJ2-5; the D gene is possibly TRBD2 (5 bases). The CDR3 is 10 amino acids. Looked up from germline, CDR1 is DFQATT and CDR2 is SNEGSKA (reference sequence). V was cut by 4 bases and J by 5 bases, with 5 bases left in between. Written as DNA, the CDR3 is TGCAGTGCTAAGCGGGAGACCCAGTACTTC. Translation: CSAKRETQYF.

This sequence joins TRBV28 and TRBJ2-1, with TRBD1 as a possible D gene (5 bases). V was shortened by 8 bases and J by 5 bases, with 10 bases between the two germline ends. This CDR3 is built from 12 residues. Germline values: CDR1 MDHEN, CDR2 SYDVKM. The CDR3 reads CASGAHHNEQFF. The CDR3 DNA is TGTGCCAGCGGGGCTCACCACAATGAGCAGTTCTTC.

The chain combines TRBV6-1 with TRBJ1-1; 9 bases are a match to TRBD1. CDR1 and CDR2 (germline): MNHNS, SASEGT. Unmatched junction bases numbered 4, after V lost 1 base and J lost 7 bases. This CDR3 spans 14 amino acids. The chain's CDR3 is CASSEGLTGGEAFF. The CDR3 coding sequence is TGTGCCAGCAGTGAAGGACTGACAGGGGGTGAAGCTTTCTTT.

In its sample, this clone was seen a few times. This chain links TRBV5-1 with TRBJ1-2; no clear D. The V and J ends lost 0 bases and 5 bases respectively, with 11 bases between them. Germline V gene data show CDR1 as SGHRS and CDR2 as YFSETQ. The CDR3 is 14 residues long. The CDR3, as DNA: TGCGCCAGCAGCTTGGGGACCGGCGGGTATGGCTACACCTTC. Its protein is CASSLGTGGYGYTF.

The V and J genes are TRBV6-5 and TRBJ2-7; 7 positions match TRBD1. The trim removed 2 bases at V and 3 bases at J, leaving 7 bases unmatched. Germline V lookup: CDR1 MNHEY, CDR2 SVGAGI. This CDR3 has 15 residues. The CDR3 region is CASSYKGQTYYEQYF. The CDR3 DNA is TGTGCCAGCAGTTACAAGGGACAGACCTACTACGAGCAGTACTTC.

This clone has at least ten counts. This sequence joins TRBV5-1 and TRBJ2-7, with 9 positions matching TRBD1. The CDR3 sequence is 15 residues long. After removal of 1 base from V and 5 bases from J, the junction contained 7 bases not matched to a gene. The germline V gene encodes CDR1 SGHRS and CDR2 YFSETQ. CDR3 nucleotide sequence: TGCGCCAGCAGCTTGCTAATACAGGGGGCCAACGAGCAGTACTTC. Its translation is CASSLLIQGANEQYF.

This rearrangement joins TRBV5-1 to TRBJ1-5; possibly TRBD1 for D (5 bases). In germline, CDR1 is SGHRS, CDR2 YFSETQ. CDR3 length: 15 amino acids. Trimming left V 4 bases short and J 7 bases short, with 18 bases between. The CDR3 is CASSPLGVAEQPQHF. The CDR3 DNA sequence: TGCGCCAGCAGCCCATTGGGGGTAGCAGAGCAGCCCCAGCATTTT. The full variable domain, its missing parts supplied by reference TRBV5-1 and TRBJ1-5, is KAGVTQTPRYLIKTRGQQVTLSCSPISGHRSVSWYQQTPGQGLQFLFEYFSETQRNKGNFPGRFSGRQFSNSRSEMNVSTLELGDSALYLCASSPLGVAEQPQHFGDGTRLSIL.

This clone has a count of ten or more. At the DNA level, this CDR3 is encoded by other sequences in the same sample as well. The rearrangement links TRBV18 to TRBJ1-5; 8 bases map to TRBD1. The J segment lost 5 bases and the V segment lost 2 bases, leaving 2 bases of the junction unmatched. CDR1 KGHSH and CDR2 LQKENI come from the germline V gene. CDR3 length: 14 residues. The CDR3 protein is CASSPDRGYQPQHF. CDR3 nucleotides: TGTGCCAGCTCACCAGACAGGGGCTATCAGCCCCAGCATTTT.

The gene calls are TRBV28 and TRBJ1-1; TRBD1 matches at 10 bases. After removal of 7 bases from V and 11 bases from J, the junction contained 13 bases not matched to a gene. Looked up from germline, CDR1 is MDHEN and CDR2 is SYDVKM. This CDR3 has 14 amino acids. The CDR3 protein is CASTRWTGGNAAFF. CDR3 bases: TGTGCCAGCACCAGATGGACAGGGGGTAATGCGGCTTTCTTT.